This T cell receptor (beta chain) was found in a study of regulatory T cells in long-lasting Graves disease. Study-wide findings and caveats: Repertoires from persistent disease leaned toward TRBV28, TRBJ1-2 and TRBJ2-5. Lower TCR diversity characterized persistent Graves' patients relative to newly diagnosed patients. Clonotypes that were public and shared totalled a few thousand in persistent patients versus roughly 1,000 in new patients.

The CDR3 totals 13 residues. Trimming took 0 bases from V and 10 from J, leaving 10 bases between them. CDR1 and CDR2 (germline): LGHDT, YNNKEL (reference sequence). Documented time point: newly diagnosed GD, antithyroid drugs for less than 3 months. The TCR library used RNA extracted from PBMCs. Graves' disease diagnoses followed American Thyroid Association guidelines. Building the TCR beta libraries relied on iRepertoire HTBI primers, and CDR3 regions underwent Arm-PCR. TCRdb called the multiplex PCR reads again in MiXCR, with one record for every CDR3 protein. Of hundreds of thousands of distinct CDR3 sequences listed, around an eighth are singletons. A note on this clonotype: Its target is not known.

Separately, the same data were catalogued under a study of T cells in Graves' hyperthyroidism and ophthalmopathy.

Sample: peripheral blood mononuclear cells (PBMCs), taken at new diagnosis, from a patient treated with antithyroid drugs. This receptor was obtained from a man aged 25 to 40 with Graves disease. This chain joins TRBV3-1 and TRBJ2-1; D is undetermined. The CDR3 protein is CASSQDRTSEQFF. In nucleotides, the CDR3 is TGTGCCAGCAGCCAAGATCGGACCAGCGAGCAGTTCTTC.